This T cell receptor beta chain came from a study of blood T cell repertoires in COVID-19. Across the whole study: The origin of the acute and convalescent COVID-19 samples was the United States, Italy and Spain.

The assay was immunoSEQ multiplex PCR, and TCRdb's table has in-frame clones only and misses some. This table holds roughly 290,000 clones, approximately 83% found once. V was clipped by 2 bases and J by 7 bases, with 17 bases between them. The CDR3 is 15 amino acids. Germline CDR1 LGHNT, CDR2 FRNRAP. V gene TRBV12-5 combines with J gene TRBJ2-5; a weak D match, TRBD2 (5 bases). Source material: PBMCs or T cells enriched from blood (not recorded which). The receptor comes from a woman under 40 who had recovered from COVID-19. The CDR3 reads CASGLPKRRPRTQYF. CDR3 nucleotides: TGTGCTAGTGGTTTGCCTAAAAGGAGGCCCCGGACCCAGTACTTC.